These T cell receptor beta chains were read from a single sample in a study of response to subunit inactivated influenza vaccine. TCRdb independently ran MiXCR on the RT-PCR reads; one entry per CDR3 protein. Of fewer than 600,000 distinct CDR3 sequences in the sample, approximately 7.2% are singletons; the top ten hold under 15%. The sequences come from PBMCs from blood, collected roughly 24 months after vaccination. The source of these receptors is a man aged 50 to 69 who received an inactivated influenza vaccine. Each CDR3 is given with its conserved first and last residue. The D gene is left open where the match is weak. Rows may omit the clone size; those that give it use once, few, many or a size class.

abundance,j_gene,v_gene,d_gene,CDR3nt,CDR3aa
-,TRBJ2-6,TRBV11-2,-,TGTGCCAGCAGCGTCAGGGGAGGTACGATCTCTGGGGCCAACGTCCTGACTTTC,CASSVRGGTISGANVLTF
many,TRBJ2-2,TRBV2,TRBD2,TGTGCCAGCGAGCGGGGGACGAACACCGGGGAGCTGTTTTTT,CASERGTNTGELFF
-,TRBJ2-1,TRBV18,TRBD2,TGTGCCAGCTCCGGGGGGAGGGAGCGGCAGTTCTTC,CASSGGRERQFF
many,TRBJ1-1,TRBV29-1,-,TGCAGCGGGGGGGAGACGAACACTGAAGCTTTCTTT,CSGGETNTEAFF
-,TRBJ1-1,TRBV27,-,TGTGCCAGCAGAACACTCGGTAGGGTGAACACTGAAGCTTTCTTT,CASRTLGRVNTEAFF
few,TRBJ2-5,TRBV20-1,-,TGCAGTGCCACCGGGACCCCCCAAGAGACCCAGTACTTC,CSATGTPQETQYF
many,TRBJ1-1,TRBV4-1,-,TGCGCCAGCAGCCAACACTTTACAAGGAACACTGAAGCTTTCTTT,CASSQHFTRNTEAFF
-,TRBJ2-7,TRBV10-1,TRBD1,TGCGCCAGCAGTGGCCCGAACAGGGGGCGCGACGAGCAGTACTTC,CASSGPNRGRDEQYF
few,TRBJ2-7,TRBV18,TRBD1,TGTGCCAGCTCAGCACAGGGGGCTAGCCGGGACGAGCAGTACTTC,CASSAQGASRDEQYF
-,TRBJ2-7,TRBV12-3/TRBV12-4,TRBD1,TGTGCCAGCAGTCGAGCGGGACAGGGGGCAAACGAGCAGTACTTC,CASSRAGQGANEQYF